This is a list of T cell receptor beta chains from one sample in a study of T cells in tumors and immune-related adverse events. Libraries were prepared by immunoSEQ multiplex PCR; TCRdb keeps only in-frame clonotypes and omits some of them. The data contain about 4,900 clones, less than 65% of them singletons. Specimen: gut tissue, collected from a patient treated with anti-PD-1 therapy. These receptors were collected from a female donor with metastatic renal cell carcinoma. Each CDR3 is given with its conserved first and last residue. The order of the fields is CDR3 protein, V gene.

CAISGLAGVDNEQFF	TRBV10-3
CSASRAEAFF	TRBV20-1
CASSGGREWSKNIQYF	TRBV11-2
CATSREGGSTSYEQYF	TRBV15
CASKTNRGRNTEAFF	TRBV27
CASTPGTSGGYTDTQYF	TRBV19
CASSLRTTPQYF	TRBV11-2
CASSLIDRNNEKLFF	TRBV7-9
CAIETGGYSGANVLTF	TRBV7-9
CASSQEGLPNEKLFF	TRBV4-3
CASSPTGWNSPLHF	TRBV18
CASSVDSGGGYGYTF	TRBV9
CAWTRLAGDLWNTGELFF	TRBV30
CSVRLGGTSNEKLFF	TRBV29-1
CASSLFLNTEAFF	TRBV11-3
CASSSRSDLAQETQYF	TRBV5-4
CASSEGWGGQAFF	TRBV7-2
CASSLSGGADEQFF	TRBV7-6
CATSRVNVPYGYTF	TRBV15
CASVLSGANVLTF	TRBV19
CASSWTGGNQPQHF	TRBV19
CASSQDWRGTVQETQYF	TRBV4-3
CASRSSGGTDTQYF	TRBV6-5
CASSESSGTDNSPLHF	TRBV10-2
CASSWGQGIAQPQHF	TRBV7-2
CASSYKQHSTQYF	TRBV6-5
CASGPGQGSWREAFF	TRBV12-5
CASSLALGETQYF	TRBV5-1
CASSLEIGDEQYF	TRBV11-3
CASSPGTSGSRETQYF	TRBV5-4
CASSTPGVVSHEQYF	TRBV19
CASKAFGTGTDTQYF	TRBV2
CASSWGGYSYNEQFF	TRBV11-3
CASSYLPRQGGGRSSYNEQFF	TRBV14
CSVSGTSGFTDTQYF	TRBV29-1
CASSETETQYF	TRBV2
CASKGGRNTGELFF	TRBV27
CASSPQGYSGNTIYF	TRBV18
CASRMDGGGFSGANVLTF	TRBV19
CASSPTADSLYGYTF	TRBV18
CASSPKLRYGSHSGANVLTF	TRBV18
CASSYAGQQNTEAFF	TRBV7-2
CASSPGQSEAFF	TRBV5-1
CASKDRGTLSGYTF	TRBV6-1
CASTSTSGAREQFF	TRBV4-1
CASSLAGRFYEQYF	TRBV5-6
CASSQALANAGELFF	TRBV4-1
CASSFDRTSTDTQYF	TRBV5-6
CASSQDDHPREQFF	TRBV4-1
CASSEWPGDTSSYEQYF	TRBV2